Only a few counts were recorded for the clone carrying this T cell receptor beta chain. Its antigen is unknown. The data originate from a study of response to subunit inactivated influenza vaccine. Study findings and constraints: It was the authors' suggestion that each seasonal influenza vaccination recruits few new T cells.

MiXCR, applied by TCRdb to the RT-PCR reads, yields one record per CDR3 protein. The sample lists roughly 290,000 distinct CDR3 sequences, 20% to 25% occurring once. The V end was cut by 0 bases, the J end by 1 base, with 10 bases between. Germline assignment: CDR1 SGHDT and CDR2 YYEEEE. The CDR3 has 15 residues. Sequencing was performed on PBMCs from blood, taken less than 22 months after vaccination. The chain recombines TRBV5-6 with TRBJ2-5; D is possibly TRBD1 or TRBD2 (5 bases each). This clonotype was sampled from a man aged 50 to 69 who received an inactivated influenza vaccine. CDR3 sequence reads: CASSLERGSQETQYF. For the CDR3, the DNA is TGTGCCAGCAGCTTGGAACGGGGCAGCCAAGAGACCCAGTACTTC. The variable domain in full, with the rest retrieved from reference TRBV5-6 and TRBJ2-5, is DAGVTQSPTHLIKTRGQQVTLRCSPKSGHDTVSWYQQALGQGPQFIFQYYEEEERQRGNFPDRFSGHQFPNYSSELNVNALLLGDSALYLCASSLERGSQETQYFGPGTRLLVL.